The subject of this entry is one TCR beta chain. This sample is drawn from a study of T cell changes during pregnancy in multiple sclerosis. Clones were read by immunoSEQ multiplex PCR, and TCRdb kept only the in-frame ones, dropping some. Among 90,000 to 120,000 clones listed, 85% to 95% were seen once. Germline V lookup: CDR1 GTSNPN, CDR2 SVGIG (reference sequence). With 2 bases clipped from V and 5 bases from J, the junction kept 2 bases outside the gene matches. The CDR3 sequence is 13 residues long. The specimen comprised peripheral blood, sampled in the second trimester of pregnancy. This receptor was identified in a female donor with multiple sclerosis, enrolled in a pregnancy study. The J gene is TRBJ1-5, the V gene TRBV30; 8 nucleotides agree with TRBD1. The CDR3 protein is CAWSTGGDQPQHF. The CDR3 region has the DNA TGTGCCTGGAGTACAGGGGGGGATCAGCCCCAGCATTTT.